This record concerns one T cell receptor (beta chain) sequence. Its antigen remains unidentified. An input of roughly 0.5 to 1 ug of RNA was subjected to reverse transcription using random hexamers. Across 54 Vbeta and 13 Jbeta, TCR beta CDR3 was amplified with immunoSEQ multiplex PCR. TCRdb independently ran MiXCR on the immunoSEQ multiplex PCR reads; one entry per CDR3 protein. The sample yields approximately 160,000 distinct CDR3 sequences, under 95% seen once. This sample was taken from a study of CD8 T cells in Susac syndrome. This CDR3 spans 15 amino acids. Trimming shortened V by 7 bases and J by 2 bases, and 15 bases separated the two germline ends. Germline CDR1 and CDR2: LNHDA and SQIVND (reference sequence). The study's findings and limits: It was acknowledged in the study that its TCR sequencing and HLA analysis involved a relatively small number of individuals.

The clonotype comes from a human donor in good health. The J gene is TRBJ2-4, the V gene TRBV19; D perhaps matches TRBD2 (6 bases). Sample: CD4+ T cells from PBMCs. The DNA of the CDR3 is TGTGCCAGTAAAGGCCTAGCGACTACCAAAAACATTCAGTACTTC. Its protein is CASKGLATTKNIQYF.